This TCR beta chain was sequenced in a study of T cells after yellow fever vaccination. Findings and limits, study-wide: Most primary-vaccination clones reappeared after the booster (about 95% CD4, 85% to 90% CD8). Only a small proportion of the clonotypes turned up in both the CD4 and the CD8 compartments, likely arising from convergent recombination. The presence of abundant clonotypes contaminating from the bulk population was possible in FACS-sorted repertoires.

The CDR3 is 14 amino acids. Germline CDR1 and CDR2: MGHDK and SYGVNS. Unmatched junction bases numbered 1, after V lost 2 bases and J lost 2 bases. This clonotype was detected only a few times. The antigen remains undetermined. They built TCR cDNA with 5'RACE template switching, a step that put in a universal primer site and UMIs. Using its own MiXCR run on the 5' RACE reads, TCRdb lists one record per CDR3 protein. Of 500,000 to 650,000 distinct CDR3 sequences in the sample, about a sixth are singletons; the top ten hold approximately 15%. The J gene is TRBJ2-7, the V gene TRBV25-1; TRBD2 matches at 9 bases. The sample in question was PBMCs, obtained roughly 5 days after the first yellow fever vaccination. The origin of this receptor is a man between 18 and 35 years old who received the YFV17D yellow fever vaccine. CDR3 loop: CASSEKRGAYEQYF. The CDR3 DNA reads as TGTGCCAGCAGTGAAAAGCGGGGGGCCTACGAGCAGTACTTC.